This entry lists 15 T cell receptor beta chains sequenced from one sample in a study of T cells in Graves' hyperthyroidism and ophthalmopathy (dated by TCRdb to the late 2010s). Library preparation used multiplex PCR. The instrument given in TCRdb is Illumina HiSeq 2000. TCR beta CDR3 regions were amplified from RNA transcripts. The TCR CDR3 was subjected to a first round of RT-PCR using the HTBI primer set and the Qiagen OneStep RT-PCR kit. TCRdb cleaned the public reads at Q25 with fastp, built clones with MiXCR and kept in-frame beta chains. When rows share a CDR3 protein, they turn into one entry using the most common DNA and genes. This sample holds about 380,000 distinct CDR3 sequences; 13% were observed only once. The ten largest clones represent around 20% of the sample. Sequencing was performed on blood. These TCRs come from a man aged 25 to 40 with Graves' hyperthyroidism that later progressed to Graves' ophthalmopathy.

Concerning this clonotype: This may stem from a read error, because a much larger clone lies one nucleotide away. The rearrangement uses TRBV24-1 and TRBJ2-7; a weak D match, TRBD2 (5 bases). Trimming took off 4 bases at V and 7 bases at J, with 13 bases between the two ends. The germline V gene encodes CDR1 KGHDR and CDR2 SFDVKD. This CDR3 has 13 residues. This CDR3 reads CATSDPQRREQYF. As DNA, the CDR3 is TGTGCCACCAGTGACCCACAGCGGAGGGAGCAGTACTTC.

V is TRBV27 and J is TRBJ1-3; D is unclear. The CDR3 is made up of 14 amino acids. In germline, CDR1 is MNHEY, CDR2 SMNVEV (reference sequence). V lost 3 bases, J lost 3 bases, and 9 bases lay in between. CDR3 region: CASSFNGHGNTIYF. Here the CDR3 DNA reads TGTGCCAGCAGTTTTAATGGCCATGGAAACACCATATATTTT.

The V call is TRBV11-3, the J call TRBJ2-2; 9 nucleotides match TRBD1. CDR1 is SGHNT and CDR2 is YENEEA in the germline V gene. V trimming: 7 bases; J trimming: 4 bases; junction bases outside the gene matches: 7. This CDR3 contains 15 residues. This CDR3 reads CASTYRGHPTGELFF. CDR3 in DNA: TGTGCCAGCACCTACAGGGGGCACCCCACCGGGGAGCTGTTTTTT.

V is TRBV10-1 and J is TRBJ2-7, with D tentatively TRBD1 (5 bases). Germline-derived CDR1 and CDR2 are WNHNN and SYGVQD (reference sequence). V lost 11 bases to trimming and J lost 4 bases, with 15 bases between them. The CDR3 has 12 amino acids. The CDR3 here is CAPPRVRYEQYF. The CDR3 bases are TGCGCCCCTCCCAGGGTACGATACGAGCAGTACTTC.

The rearrangement links TRBV24-1 to TRBJ1-6, with D possibly being TRBD1 (5 bases). CDR1 is KGHDR and CDR2 is SFDVKD in the germline V gene. Trimming removed 2 bases from V and 9 bases from J, with 10 bases in between. The length of the CDR3 is 14 residues. The CDR3 bases are TGTGCCACCAGTGATTCGGCAGGGAGTTCACCCCTCCACTTT. This encodes CATSDSAGSSPLHF.

This chain joins TRBV6-1 and TRBJ2-7; D unclear. The germline CDR1 and CDR2 sequences are MNHNS and SASEGT. V lost 8 bases and J 2 bases, leaving 10 bases between the germline ends. The CDR3 length is 12 residues. This CDR3 reads CASLAVAYEQYF. The CDR3 region has the DNA TGTGCCAGCTTAGCAGTTGCCTACGAGCAGTACTTC.

The chain couples TRBV9 to TRBJ2-1; TRBD1 aligns across 10 bases. The CDR3 totals 14 residues. V shed 0 bases and J 12 bases; nucleotides not matched to a gene: 6. The germline gives CDR1 SGDLS, CDR2 YYNGEE. This CDR3 is CASSVATGGHGQFF. The CDR3 bases are TGTGCCAGCAGCGTAGCGACAGGGGGCCACGGGCAGTTCTTC.

V usage is TRBV9 and J usage is TRBJ1-1; D perhaps matches TRBD1 (5 bases). The V gene's germline CDR1 is SGDLS and CDR2 YYNGEE. V lost 0 bases to trimming and J lost 1 base, with 7 bases between them. The CDR3 loop spans 14 amino acids. The CDR3 bases are TGTGCCAGCAGCGTAGGACAGCAGAACACTGAAGCTTTCTTT. Its protein is CASSVGQQNTEAFF.

This clonotype came up a few times. V and J are TRBV7-9 and TRBJ2-1, with 9 bases lining up with TRBD2. The junction had 9 bases not matched to a gene; V was cut back by 5 bases and J by 7 bases. From germline, CDR1 is SEHNR and CDR2 FQNEAQ (reference sequence). This CDR3 has 15 amino acids. CDR3 DNA sequence: TGTGCCAGCAGCCTCAGCGGGGGGCCGAGGAATGAGCAGTTCTTC. Amino acids: CASSLSGGPRNEQFF. The variable domain in full, completed from reference TRBV7-9 and TRBJ2-1, reads DTGVSQNPRHKITKRGQNVTFRCDPISEHNRLYWYRQTLGQGPEFLTYFQNEAQLEKSRLLSDRFSAERPKGSFSTLEIQRTEQGDSAMYLCASSLSGGPRNEQFFGPGTRLTVL.

A few counts support this clonotype. The J gene is TRBJ1-1, the V gene TRBV5-1; D remains ambiguous. Trimming took off 3 bases at V and 3 bases at J, with 9 bases between the two ends. Germline CDR1 is SGHRS and CDR2 is YFSETQ. This CDR3 contains 13 residues. For the CDR3, the DNA is TGCGCCAGCAGCTGGCGGATCGACACTGAAGCTTTCTTT. Translating gives CASSWRIDTEAFF.

This clonotype was detected only a few times. This may arise from a read error, as a much more abundant clone is one base away. The chain combines TRBV7-9 with TRBJ2-1, with 8 nucleotides matching TRBD1. The CDR3 is made up of 15 amino acids. CDR1 is SEHNR, CDR2 FQNEAQ, per germline (reference sequence). The CDR3 spells CASSPQGAIYNKQFF. DNA for the CDR3: TGTGCCAGCAGCCCCCAGGGGGCGATCTACAATAAGCAGTTCTTC. The whole variable domain, remainder taken from reference TRBV7-9 and TRBJ2-1, is DTGVSQNPRHKITKRGQNVTFRCDPISEHNRLYWYRQTLGQGPEFLTYFQNEAQLEKSRLLSDRFSAERPKGSFSTLEIQRTEQGDSAMYLCASSPQGAIYNKQFFGPGTRLTVL.

Ten or more counts support this clonotype. This sequence joins TRBV2 and TRBJ1-2; no firm D call. V lost 7 bases and J 2 bases, leaving 23 bases between the germline ends. CDR1 and CDR2 (germline): SNHLY, FYNNEI. The CDR3 is made up of 17 amino acids. CDR3 nucleotide sequence: TGTGCCAGCACCCCGGACGGACCCTGGGTTTTGAACTATGGCTACACCTTC. This gives the protein CASTPDGPWVLNYGYTF.

This clonotype was detected only a few times. The chain employs TRBV5-1 and TRBJ2-2, with 11 bases fitting TRBD2. Germline V gene sequence: CDR1 SGHRS, CDR2 YFSETQ. V dropped 4 bases and J dropped 4; count of bases not matched to a gene: 6. There are 16 residues in the CDR3. The CDR3 sequence is CASSSRLAGPTGELFF. As DNA, the CDR3 is TGCGCCAGCAGCAGCCGACTAGCGGGGCCCACCGGGGAGCTGTTTTTT.

This clonotype appeared many times. This rearrangement joins TRBV6-2 or TRBV6-3 to TRBJ1-5; possible D gene TRBD1, 6 bases. Germline assignment: CDR1 MNHEY and CDR2 SVGEGT. V shed 2 bases and J shed 1 base, with 9 bases lying between them. The length of the CDR3 is 15 residues. The CDR3 nucleotides are TGTGCCAGCAGTTACAGGGGGGCGAGCAATCAGCCCCAGCATTTT. Translating it yields CASSYRGASNQPQHF.

This clonotype was detected ten times or more. The chain recombines TRBV12-5 with TRBJ2-2; 14 nucleotides agree with TRBD2. CDR1 and CDR2 (germline): LGHNT, FRNRAP. The CDR3 totals 16 residues. V trimming: 6 bases; J trimming: 5 bases; junction bases outside the gene matches: 5. CDR3 DNA: TGTGCTAGTGGCCCGGGACTAGCGGGGGTGACCGGGGAGCTGTTTTTT. It encodes CASGPGLAGVTGELFF.